The table lists the clone carrying this T cell receptor beta chain with a few counts. Its antigen is undetermined. With 6 bases clipped from V and 2 bases from J, the junction kept 7 bases outside the gene matches. Per the germline V gene, CDR1 is SQVTM and CDR2 is ANQGSEA. There are 13 residues in the CDR3. The data stem from a study of CD8+ T cells in alopecia areata. Study-level findings and limits: It was less clear whether patients shared TCRs than it was in mice, possibly because of HLA.

Extracted from the samples, RNA was reverse transcribed into cDNA to serve as the sequencing template. Method: immunoSEQ multiplex PCR; TCRdb's copy keeps in-frame clones and lacks some. Of under 150,000 clones in the sample, less than 50% were seen once. The TCR sequence derives from a human donor with alopecia areata. The chain links TRBV29-1 to TRBJ2-7; 7 positions agree with TRBD1. What was sequenced was NKG2D-low CD8+ T cells sorted from blood. The CDR3 is CSVGDSSTYEQYF. CDR3 bases: TGCAGCGTAGGGGACAGCTCTACCTACGAGCAGTACTTC.